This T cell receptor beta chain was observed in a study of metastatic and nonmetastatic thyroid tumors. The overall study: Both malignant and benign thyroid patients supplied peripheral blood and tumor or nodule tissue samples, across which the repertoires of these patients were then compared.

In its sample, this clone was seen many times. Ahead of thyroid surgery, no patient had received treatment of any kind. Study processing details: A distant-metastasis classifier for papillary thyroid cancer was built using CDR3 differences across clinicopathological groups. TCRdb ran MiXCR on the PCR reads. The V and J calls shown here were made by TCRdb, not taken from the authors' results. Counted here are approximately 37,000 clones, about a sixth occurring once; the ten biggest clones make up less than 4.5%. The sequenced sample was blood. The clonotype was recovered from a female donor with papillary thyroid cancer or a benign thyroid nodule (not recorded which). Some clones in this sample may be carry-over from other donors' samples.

The CDR3 DNA follows: TGTGCCAGCAGCTTAGTCGAGGATGGTGAAGCTTTCTTT. Amino acid sequence: CASSLVEDGEAFF. V and J are TRBV7-8 and TRBJ1-1; D remains ambiguous. The CDR3 loop spans 13 amino acids. Looked up from germline, CDR1 is SGHVS and CDR2 is FQNEAQ. Trimming pared 1 base from V and 7 bases from J, leaving 10 bases between.